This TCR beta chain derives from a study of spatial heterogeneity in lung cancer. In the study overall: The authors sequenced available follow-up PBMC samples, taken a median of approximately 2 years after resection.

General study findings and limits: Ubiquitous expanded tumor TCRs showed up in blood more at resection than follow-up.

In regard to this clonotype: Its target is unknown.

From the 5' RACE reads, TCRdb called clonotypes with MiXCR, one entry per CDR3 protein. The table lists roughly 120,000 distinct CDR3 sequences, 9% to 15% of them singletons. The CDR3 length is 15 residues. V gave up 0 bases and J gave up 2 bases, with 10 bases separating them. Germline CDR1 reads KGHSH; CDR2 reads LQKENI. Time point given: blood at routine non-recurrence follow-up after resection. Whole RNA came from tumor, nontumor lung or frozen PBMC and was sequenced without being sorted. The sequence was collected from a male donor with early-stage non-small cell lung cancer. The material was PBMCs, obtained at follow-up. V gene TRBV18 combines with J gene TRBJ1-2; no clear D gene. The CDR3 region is CASSPPAGRNYGYTF. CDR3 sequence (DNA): TGTGCCAGCTCACCACCAGCAGGCCGAAACTATGGCTACACCTTC.